This entry describes one TCR beta chain. The data belong to a study of T cell changes during pregnancy in multiple sclerosis. Some clones are missing from TCRdb's copy, which holds only in-frame ones; the method was immunoSEQ multiplex PCR. This table has tens of thousands of clones, 90% appearing once. Germline V gives CDR1 LNHDA, CDR2 SQIVND (reference sequence). J was trimmed by 4 bases and V by 8 bases; bases with no gene match: 7. The CDR3 is made up of 14 amino acids. The sequences come from CD4+ T cells from peripheral blood mononuclear cells, collected in the second trimester of pregnancy. The sequence was obtained from a female donor with multiple sclerosis, enrolled in a pregnancy study. The rearrangement links TRBV19 to TRBJ1-2; 10 bases map to TRBD1. The CDR3 nucleotides read TGTGCCAGTTCAGACCGGGACAGGGGCTATGGCTACACCTTC. Its translation: CASSDRDRGYGYTF.